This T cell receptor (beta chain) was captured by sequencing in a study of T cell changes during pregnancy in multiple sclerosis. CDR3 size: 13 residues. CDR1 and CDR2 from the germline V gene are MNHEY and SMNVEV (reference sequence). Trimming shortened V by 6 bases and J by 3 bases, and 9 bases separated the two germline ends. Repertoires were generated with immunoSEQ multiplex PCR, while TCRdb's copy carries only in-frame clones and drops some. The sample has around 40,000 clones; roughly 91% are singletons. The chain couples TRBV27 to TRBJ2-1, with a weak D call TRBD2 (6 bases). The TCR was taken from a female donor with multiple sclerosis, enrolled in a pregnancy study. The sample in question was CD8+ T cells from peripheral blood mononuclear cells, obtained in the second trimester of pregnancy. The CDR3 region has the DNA TGTGCCAGCAGGGGAGGATACTACAATGAGCAGTTCTTC. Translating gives CASRGGYYNEQFF.